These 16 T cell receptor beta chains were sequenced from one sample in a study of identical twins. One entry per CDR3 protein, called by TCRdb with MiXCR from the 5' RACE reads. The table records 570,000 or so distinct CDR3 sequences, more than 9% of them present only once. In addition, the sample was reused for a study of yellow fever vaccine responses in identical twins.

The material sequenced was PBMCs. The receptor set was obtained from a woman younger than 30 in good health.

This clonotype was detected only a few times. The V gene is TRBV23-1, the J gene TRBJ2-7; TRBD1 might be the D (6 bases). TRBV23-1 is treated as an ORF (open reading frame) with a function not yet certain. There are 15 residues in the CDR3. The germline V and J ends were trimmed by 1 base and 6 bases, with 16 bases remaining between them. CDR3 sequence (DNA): TGCGCCAGCAGTCAATACAGGGTTACTTTGGGCGAGCAGTACTTC. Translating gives CASSQYRVTLGEQYF.

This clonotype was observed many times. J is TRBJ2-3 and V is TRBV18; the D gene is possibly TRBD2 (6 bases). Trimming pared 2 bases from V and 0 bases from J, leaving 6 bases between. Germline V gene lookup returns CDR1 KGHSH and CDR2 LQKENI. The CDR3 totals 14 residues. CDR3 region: CASSPGTSTDTQYF. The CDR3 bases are TGTGCCAGCTCACCAGGGACTAGCACAGATACGCAGTATTTT. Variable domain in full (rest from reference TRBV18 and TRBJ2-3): NAGVMQNPRHLVRRRGQEARLRCSPMKGHSHVYWYRQLPEEGLKFMVYLQKENIIDESGMPKERFSAEFPKEGPSILRIQQVVRGDSAAYFCASSPGTSTDTQYFGPGTRLTVL.

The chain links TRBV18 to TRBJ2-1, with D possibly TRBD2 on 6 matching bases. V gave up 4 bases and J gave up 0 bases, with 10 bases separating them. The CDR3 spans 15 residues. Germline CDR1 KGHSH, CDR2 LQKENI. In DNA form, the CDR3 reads TGTGCCAGCTCACAGGCGGGATTCTCCTACAATGAGCAGTTCTTC. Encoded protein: CASSQAGFSYNEQFF.

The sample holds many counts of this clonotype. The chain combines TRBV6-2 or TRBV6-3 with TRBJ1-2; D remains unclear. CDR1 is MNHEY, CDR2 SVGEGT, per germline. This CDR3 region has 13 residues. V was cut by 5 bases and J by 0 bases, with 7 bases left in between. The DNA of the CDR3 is TGTGCCAGCAGTCCCACGGCTAACTATGGCTACACCTTC. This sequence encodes CASSPTANYGYTF.

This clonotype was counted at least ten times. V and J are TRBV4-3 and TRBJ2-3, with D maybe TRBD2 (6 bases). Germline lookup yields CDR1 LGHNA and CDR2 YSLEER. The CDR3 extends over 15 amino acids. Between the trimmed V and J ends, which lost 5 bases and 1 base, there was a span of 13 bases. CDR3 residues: CASSWGEDRTDTQYF. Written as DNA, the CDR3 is TGCGCCAGCAGCTGGGGGGAAGACCGCACAGATACGCAGTATTTT.

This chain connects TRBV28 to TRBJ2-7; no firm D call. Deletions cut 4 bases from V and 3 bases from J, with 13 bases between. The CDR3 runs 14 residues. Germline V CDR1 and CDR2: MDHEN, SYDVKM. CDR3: CASSSGWLVYEQYF. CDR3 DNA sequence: TGTGCCAGCAGTTCCGGGTGGCTAGTCTACGAGCAGTACTTC.

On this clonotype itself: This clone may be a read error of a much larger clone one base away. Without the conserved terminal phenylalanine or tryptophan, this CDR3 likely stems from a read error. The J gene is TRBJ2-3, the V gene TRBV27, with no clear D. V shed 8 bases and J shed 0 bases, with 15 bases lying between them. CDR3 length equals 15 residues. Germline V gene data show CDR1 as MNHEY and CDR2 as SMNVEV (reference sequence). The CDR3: CASVLQASSTDTQYI. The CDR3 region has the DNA TGTGCCAGCGTCCTGCAGGCCTCTAGCACAGATACGCAGTATATT.

CDR3 sequence: CATSDSTGHNEQFF. CDR3 nucleotides: TGTGCCACCAGTGATTCGACAGGGCACAATGAGCAGTTCTTC. V and J are TRBV24-1 and TRBJ2-1, with 7 positions matching TRBD1. The junction had 2 bases not matched to a gene; V was cut back by 2 bases and J by 5 bases. CDR1 and CDR2 from the germline V gene are KGHDR and SFDVKD. The CDR3 consists of 14 residues.

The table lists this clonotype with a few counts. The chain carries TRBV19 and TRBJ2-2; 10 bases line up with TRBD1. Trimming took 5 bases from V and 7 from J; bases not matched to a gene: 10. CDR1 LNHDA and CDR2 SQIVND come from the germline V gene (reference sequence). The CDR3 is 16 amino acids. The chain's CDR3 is CASSSPGQGYVGELFF. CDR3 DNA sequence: TGTGCCAGTAGTTCCCCGGGACAGGGGTACGTCGGGGAGCTGTTTTTT. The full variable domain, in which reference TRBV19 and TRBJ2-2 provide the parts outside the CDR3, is DGGITQSPKYLFRKEGQNVTLSCEQNLNHDAMYWYRQDPGQGLRLIYYSQIVNDFQKGDIAEGYSVSREKKESFPLTVTSAQKNPTAFYLCASSSPGQGYVGELFFGEGSRLTVL.

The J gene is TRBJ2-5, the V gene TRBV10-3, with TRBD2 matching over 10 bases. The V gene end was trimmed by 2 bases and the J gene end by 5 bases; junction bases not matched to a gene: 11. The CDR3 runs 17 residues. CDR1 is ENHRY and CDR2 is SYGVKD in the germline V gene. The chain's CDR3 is CAISEEGAGGPGETQYF. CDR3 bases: TGTGCCATCAGTGAGGAGGGAGCGGGGGGGCCTGGGGAGACCCAGTACTTC.

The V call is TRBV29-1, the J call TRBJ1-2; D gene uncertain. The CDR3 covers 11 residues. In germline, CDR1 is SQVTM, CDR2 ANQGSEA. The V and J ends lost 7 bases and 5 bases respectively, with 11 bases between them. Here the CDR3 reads CSGGTAYGYTF. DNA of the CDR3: TGCAGCGGGGGAACGGCTTATGGCTACACCTTC. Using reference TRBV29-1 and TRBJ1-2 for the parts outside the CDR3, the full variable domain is SAVISQKPSRDICQRGTSLTIQCQVDSQVTMMFWYRQQPGQSLTLIATANQGSEATYESGFVIDKFPISRPNLTFSTLTVSNMSPEDSSIYLCSGGTAYGYTFGSGTRLTVV.

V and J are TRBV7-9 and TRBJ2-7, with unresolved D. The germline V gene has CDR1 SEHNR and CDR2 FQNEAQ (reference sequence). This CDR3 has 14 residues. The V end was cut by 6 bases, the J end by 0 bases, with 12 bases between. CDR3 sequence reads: CASSTSGHSYEQYF. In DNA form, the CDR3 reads TGTGCCAGCAGTACCTCCGGGCACTCCTACGAGCAGTACTTC.

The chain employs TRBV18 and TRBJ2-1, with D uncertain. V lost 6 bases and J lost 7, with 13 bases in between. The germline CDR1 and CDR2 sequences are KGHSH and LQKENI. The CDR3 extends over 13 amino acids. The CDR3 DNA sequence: TGTGCCAGCTCCCCGTTTCCCGAGAATGAGCAGTTCTTC. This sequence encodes CASSPFPENEQFF. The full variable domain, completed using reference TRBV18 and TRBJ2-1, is NAGVMQNPRHLVRRRGQEARLRCSPMKGHSHVYWYRQLPEEGLKFMVYLQKENIIDESGMPKERFSAEFPKEGPSILRIQQVVRGDSAAYFCASSPFPENEQFFGPGTRLTVL.

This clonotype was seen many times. CDR3 in DNA: TGTGCCAGCTCACCGGGAGGGTCCAGCTCCTACGAGCAGTACTTC. Translating gives CASSPGGSSSYEQYF. The genes are TRBV18 and TRBJ2-7; TRBD2 matches at 7 bases. Germline V gene sequence: CDR1 KGHSH, CDR2 LQKENI. With V trimmed by 3 bases and J by 0 bases, 5 bases remained unmatched. This CDR3 region has 15 residues. The full variable domain, completed using reference TRBV18 and TRBJ2-7, is NAGVMQNPRHLVRRRGQEARLRCSPMKGHSHVYWYRQLPEEGLKFMVYLQKENIIDESGMPKERFSAEFPKEGPSILRIQQVVRGDSAAYFCASSPGGSSSYEQYFGPGTRLTVT.

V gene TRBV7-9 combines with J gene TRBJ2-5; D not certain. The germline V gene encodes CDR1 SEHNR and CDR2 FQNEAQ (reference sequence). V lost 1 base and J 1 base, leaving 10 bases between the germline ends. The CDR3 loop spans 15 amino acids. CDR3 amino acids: CASSLVNLFQETQYF. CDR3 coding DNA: TGTGCCAGCAGCTTAGTTAACCTCTTCCAAGAGACCCAGTACTTC.

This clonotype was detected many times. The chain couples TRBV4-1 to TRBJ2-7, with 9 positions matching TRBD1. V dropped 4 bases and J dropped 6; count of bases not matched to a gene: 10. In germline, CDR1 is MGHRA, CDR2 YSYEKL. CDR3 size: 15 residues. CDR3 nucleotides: TGCGCCAGCAGCCTCGAACCAGGGACAGGGCGCGAGCAGTACTTC. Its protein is CASSLEPGTGREQYF.